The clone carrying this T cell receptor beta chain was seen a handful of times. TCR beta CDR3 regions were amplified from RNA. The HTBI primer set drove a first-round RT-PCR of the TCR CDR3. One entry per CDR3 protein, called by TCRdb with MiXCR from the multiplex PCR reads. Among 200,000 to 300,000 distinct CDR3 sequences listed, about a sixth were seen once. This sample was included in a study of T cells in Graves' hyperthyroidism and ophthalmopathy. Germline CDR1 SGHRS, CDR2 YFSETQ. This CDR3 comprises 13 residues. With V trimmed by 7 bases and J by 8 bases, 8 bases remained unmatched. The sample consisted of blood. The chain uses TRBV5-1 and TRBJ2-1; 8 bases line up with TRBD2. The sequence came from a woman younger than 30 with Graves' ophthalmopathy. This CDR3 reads CASPFREGHEQFF. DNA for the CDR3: TGCGCCAGCCCCTTTCGGGAGGGCCATGAGCAGTTCTTC. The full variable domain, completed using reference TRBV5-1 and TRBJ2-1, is KAGVTQTPRYLIKTRGQQVTLSCSPISGHRSVSWYQQTPGQGLQFLFEYFSETQRNKGNFPGRFSGRQFSNSRSEMNVSTLELGDSALYLCASPFREGHEQFFGPGTRLTVL.